The 21 T cell receptor beta chains given below trace back to one sample, sequenced in a study of blood T cell repertoires in COVID-19. Generated by immunoSEQ multiplex PCR, the TCRdb table keeps only in-frame clones and is missing some. The top ten clones hold 8.1% of a sample with roughly 150,000 clones, approximately 79% of them seen once. The sequencing input was peripheral blood. The receptors were gathered from a woman aged 55-70 years with COVID-19, enrolled during active disease.

The rearrangement links TRBV21-1 to TRBJ2-1; the table's D call TRBD2 went unverified against the DNA. TRBV21-1 is a pseudogene segment. This CDR3 contains 14 residues. DNA of the CDR3: TGTGCCAGCCTCGAGGGACTAGCGGGAGGGGAGCAGTTCTTC. Protein: CASLEGLAGGEQFF.

This chain's CDR3 is CASSLDYRAGAYEQYF. The CDR3 nucleotides are TGTGCCAGCAGCTTAGATTATAGGGCGGGAGCCTACGAGCAGTACTTC. The rearrangement joins TRBV11-2 to TRBJ2-7; 7 bases align to TRBD2. The CDR3 contains 16 residues. CDR1 and CDR2 from the germline V gene are SGHAT and FQNNGV. With V trimmed by 0 bases and J by 2 bases, 7 bases remained unmatched.

Details on this clone: Its ends do not fully match the called genes, so a read error is possible. V is TRBV9 and J is TRBJ2-1; 8 nucleotides align to TRBD2. Germline V CDR1 and CDR2: SGDLS, YYNGEE. The CDR3 sequence is 15 residues long. DNA for the CDR3: TGTGCCAGCACCGTAGGGGCGGGGGGCGCCCATGAGCAGTTCTTC. Translation: CASTVGAGGAHEQFF.

The genes are TRBV14 and TRBJ2-1, with a possible D match to TRBD2 (6 bases). CDR3 length: 16 amino acids. Germline CDR1 and CDR2: SGHDN and FVKESK. V was trimmed by 0 bases and J by 9 bases, leaving 18 bases between them. The CDR3 nucleotides read TGTGCCAGCAGCCAAGAGCCCGGCGCAGGGAGGCTTGAGCAGTTCTTC. Residues: CASSQEPGAGRLEQFF.

This chain joins TRBV5-1 and TRBJ2-2; D is perhaps TRBD1 (6 bases). Trimming took off 4 bases at V and 0 bases at J, with 16 bases between the two ends. This CDR3 region has 17 residues. Germline CDR1 is SGHRS and CDR2 is YFSETQ. The CDR3 spells CASSPKAGQPNTGELFF. For the CDR3, the DNA is TGCGCCAGCAGCCCCAAAGCTGGACAGCCGAACACCGGGGAGCTGTTTTTT.

V usage is TRBV21-1 and J usage is TRBJ1-2; whether TRBD1, the table's D call, matches the DNA was not checked. TRBV21-1 is flagged as a pseudogene. The CDR3 sequence is 14 residues long. Written as DNA, the CDR3 is TGTGCCACCGCGGCAGACAGGGGAGGCTATGGCTACACCTTC. Translating it yields CATAADRGGYGYTF.

This chain connects TRBV9 to TRBJ2-1, with TRBD2 identical over 8 bases. The J segment lost 5 bases and the V segment lost 0 bases, leaving 7 bases of the junction unmatched. The CDR3 length is 16 residues. CDR1 and CDR2 (germline): SGDLS, YYNGEE. CDR3 in DNA: TGTGCCAGCAGCGTAGGCCCGGGACTAGGGGACAATGAGCAGTTCTTC. Its translation is CASSVGPGLGDNEQFF.

The genes are TRBV5-1 and TRBJ1-6; D is unresolved. Germline V gene lookup returns CDR1 SGHRS and CDR2 YFSETQ. The CDR3 contains 14 residues. V gave up 5 bases and J gave up 0 bases, with 6 bases separating them. The CDR3 nucleotides are TGCGCCAGCAGTATCAGCTCCTATAATTCACCCCTCCACTTT. This gives the protein CASSISSYNSPLHF.

This chain uses TRBV19 with TRBJ1-5; possibly TRBD1 for D (6 bases). CDR1 is LNHDA and CDR2 is SQIVND in the germline V gene (reference sequence). V was clipped by 4 bases and J by 0 bases, with 16 bases between them. This CDR3 is 17 amino acids long. The CDR3 DNA is TGTGCCAGTAGTAAAGGAGGACAGCTACATAGCAATCAGCCCCAGCATTTT. This sequence encodes CASSKGGQLHSNQPQHF.

Many counts were recorded for this clone. The gene calls are TRBV6-5 and TRBJ1-1; 9 nucleotides line up with TRBD1. This CDR3 has 15 residues. Trimming cost V 4 bases and J 3 bases; bases outside gene matches: 6. CDR1 and CDR2 from the germline V gene are MNHEY and SVGAGI. Here the CDR3 DNA reads TGTGCCAGCAGTTCCACTGGGACAGGGTACACTGAAGCTTTCTTT. Amino acids: CASSSTGTGYTEAFF.

The rearrangement joins TRBV19 to TRBJ1-1; D is possibly TRBD1 (6 bases). CDR3 length equals 11 residues. The V and J ends lost 9 bases and 3 bases respectively, with 8 bases between them. Germline CDR1 LNHDA, CDR2 SQIVND (reference sequence). In nucleotides, the CDR3 is TGTGCCAGGACAGGCGACACTGAAGCTTTCTTT. Translation: CARTGDTEAFF.

The chain combines TRBV5-1 with TRBJ2-2, with 9 bases lining up with TRBD2. V shed 0 bases and J 4 bases; nucleotides not matched to a gene: 7. Germline values: CDR1 SGHRS, CDR2 YFSETQ. This CDR3 has 17 amino acids. This CDR3 is CASSLDYAGGVTGELFF. Written as DNA, the CDR3 is TGCGCCAGCAGCTTGGACTACGCGGGAGGGGTCACCGGGGAGCTGTTTTTT.

The CDR3 reads CASSLDGEGFFFNYGYTF. The CDR3 DNA sequence: TGTGCCAGCAGCTTAGATGGGGAGGGTTTCTTCTTTAACTATGGCTACACCTTC. The chain joins TRBV7-9 to TRBJ1-2; D ambiguous. The CDR3 sequence is 18 residues long. CDR1 is SEHNR, CDR2 FQNEAQ, per germline (reference sequence). V was pared by 1 base and J by 1 base, with 19 bases between.

This clone was observed a handful of times. The genes are TRBV7-8 and TRBJ1-5, with 8 bases that match TRBD1. The germline CDR1 and CDR2 sequences are SGHVS and FQNEAQ. After removal of 5 bases from V and 4 bases from J, the junction contained 7 bases not matched to a gene. The length of the CDR3 is 15 residues. The CDR3 DNA is TGTGCCAGCAGCGCCGCAGGGGGCCCAAATCAGCCCCAGCATTTT. Encoded protein: CASSAAGGPNQPQHF.

With respect to this clone: An end of the junction does not agree with germline; a read error may underlie this. The rearrangement uses TRBV24-1 and TRBJ2-7; 7 nucleotides agree with TRBD1. The CDR3 loop spans 16 amino acids. CDR1 and CDR2 (germline): KGHDR, SFDVKD. The CDR3 DNA is TGTGCCACCAGTGACCCCGGACAGGCCGTCGGGTACGGGCAGTACTTC. Residues: CATSDPGQAVGYGQYF.

V gene TRBV7-2 combines with J gene TRBJ2-7; possible D gene TRBD1, 7 bases. Trimming cost V 4 bases and J 0 bases, with 13 bases left between them. This CDR3 is built from 15 residues. Germline CDR1 and CDR2: SGHTA and FQGNSA. In DNA, the CDR3 is TGTGCCAGCAGCTCCCAGGGGGGACTCTCCTACGAGCAGTACTTC. This gives the protein CASSSQGGLSYEQYF.

The chain is built from TRBV19 and TRBJ1-5; 10 bases are shared with TRBD1. J was trimmed by 5 bases and V by 5 bases; bases with no gene match: 9. From germline, CDR1 is LNHDA and CDR2 SQIVND (reference sequence). The CDR3 length is 16 residues. The DNA for the CDR3 is TGTGCCAGTAGTCCCAGGACAGGGGGGGCGGATCAGCCCCAGCATTTT. It translates to CASSPRTGGADQPQHF. Together with reference TRBV19 and TRBJ1-5, the CDR3 gives the full variable domain: DGGITQSPKYLFRKEGQNVTLSCEQNLNHDAMYWYRQDPGQGLRLIYYSQIVNDFQKGDIAEGYSVSREKKESFPLTVTSAQKNPTAFYLCASSPRTGGADQPQHFGDGTRLSIL.

The rearrangement uses TRBV7-2 and TRBJ2-2, with 8 bases fitting TRBD2. This CDR3 spans 17 amino acids. V lost 5 bases and J lost 5; bases outside the gene matches: 13. CDR1 and CDR2 from the germline V gene are SGHTA and FQGNSA. This CDR3 is CASSQRGSGRRTGELFF. In DNA, the CDR3 is TGTGCCAGCAGCCAAAGGGGCAGCGGGAGACGGACCGGGGAGCTGTTTTTT.

The chain has TRBV19 and TRBJ2-3, with 7 nucleotides matching TRBD2. This CDR3 comprises 18 residues. Germline-derived CDR1 and CDR2 are LNHDA and SQIVND (reference sequence). The ends lost 1 base at V and 3 bases at J; junction bases unmatched: 13. CDR3 in DNA: TGTGCCAGTAGTATAGGTTGGGGGGGGGACTCTACAACAGATACGCAGTATTTT. Translating gives CASSIGWGGDSTTDTQYF.

Notes on this clone: The junction and the germline gene differ at one end; a read error may be behind it. The chain combines TRBV14 with TRBJ2-1; 13 bases match TRBD2. Germline CDR1 and CDR2: SGHDN and FVKESK. This CDR3 contains 13 residues. The CDR3 reads CASSTTSGGPQVF. The DNA for the CDR3 is TGTGCCAGCAGCACGACTAGCGGGGGGCCCCAGGTCTTC.

The CDR3 sequence is CAWGGTYNSPLHF. CDR3 coding DNA: TGTGCCTGGGGGGGGACATACAATTCACCCCTCCACTTT. This chain uses TRBV30 with TRBJ1-6, with a tentative D call TRBD1 (6 bases). Germline V gene data show CDR1 as GTSNPN and CDR2 as SVGIG (reference sequence). This CDR3 has 13 residues. V gave up 5 bases and J gave up 7 bases, with 12 bases separating them.